Reported below is one T cell receptor (beta chain). Per germline, CDR1 SGHDT and CDR2 YYEEEE. V lost 4 bases, J lost 5 bases, and 4 bases stayed unmatched. CDR3 size: 13 residues. This entry is derived from a study of T cell changes during pregnancy in multiple sclerosis. The assay was immunoSEQ multiplex PCR, and TCRdb's table has in-frame clones only and misses some. This table holds about 20,000 clones, about 87% found once. J is TRBJ2-5 and V is TRBV5-6; TRBD2 matches at 8 bases. The TCR was taken from a female donor in good health, enrolled as a control in a pregnancy study. Here the sequenced sample was CD8+ T cells from peripheral blood mononuclear cells, taken in the third trimester of pregnancy. This CDR3 is CASSRGGLETQYF. The CDR3 DNA is TGTGCCAGCAGCCGGGGGGGGCTTGAGACCCAGTACTTC.